The 2 T cell receptor beta chains below were found in one sample sequenced in a study of T cell responses to AZD1222 COVID-19 vaccine. Data came from immunoSEQ multiplex PCR; TCRdb stores just in-frame clones and leaves some out. The repertoire holds under 130,000 clones, with approximately 88% as singletons. The sample here was peripheral blood, taken on day 0 of AZD1222 vaccination. The source is an adult in good health.

V usage is TRBV3-1 (or the pseudogene TRBV3-2) and J usage is TRBJ1-6; D is unresolved. Germline V gives CDR1 LGHDT, CDR2 YNNKEL (reference sequence). The CDR3 spans 13 residues. Trimming took off 5 bases at V and 10 bases at J, with 12 bases between the two ends. In DNA, the CDR3 is TGTGCCAGCAGCAACATTGAACAATCACCCCTCCACTTT. Its protein product is CASSNIEQSPLHF.

V and J are TRBV3-1 (or the pseudogene TRBV3-2) and TRBJ2-7; D not resolved. The CDR3 sequence is 13 residues long. CDR1 and CDR2 from the germline V gene are LGHDT and YNNKEL (reference sequence). V was shortened by 0 bases and J by 3 bases, with 6 bases between the two germline ends. The CDR3 here is CASSQEGIYEQYF. For the CDR3, the DNA is TGTGCCAGCAGCCAAGAGGGAATCTACGAGCAGTACTTC.